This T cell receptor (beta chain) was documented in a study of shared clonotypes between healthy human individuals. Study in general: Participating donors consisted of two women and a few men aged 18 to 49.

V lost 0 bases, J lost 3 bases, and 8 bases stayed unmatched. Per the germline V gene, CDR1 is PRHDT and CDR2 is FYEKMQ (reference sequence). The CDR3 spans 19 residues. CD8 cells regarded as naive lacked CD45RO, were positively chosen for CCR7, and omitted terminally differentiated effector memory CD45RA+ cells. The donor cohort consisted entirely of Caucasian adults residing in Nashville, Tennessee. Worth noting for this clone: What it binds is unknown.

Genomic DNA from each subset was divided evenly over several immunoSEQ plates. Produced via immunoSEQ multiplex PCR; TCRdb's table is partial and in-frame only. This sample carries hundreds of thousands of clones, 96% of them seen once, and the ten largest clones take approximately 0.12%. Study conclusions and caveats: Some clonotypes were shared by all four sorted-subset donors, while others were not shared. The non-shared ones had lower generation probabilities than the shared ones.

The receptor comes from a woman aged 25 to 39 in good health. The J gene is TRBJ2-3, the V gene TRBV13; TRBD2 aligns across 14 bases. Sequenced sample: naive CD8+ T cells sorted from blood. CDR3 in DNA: TGTGCCAGCAGCTTAGGGGGGACTAGCGGGAGACAGGTAACAGATACGCAGTATTTT. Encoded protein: CASSLGGTSGRQVTDTQYF.